This T cell receptor (beta chain) originates from a study of shared clonotypes between healthy human individuals. The CDR3 length is 13 residues. The J segment lost 7 bases and the V segment lost 3 bases, leaving 2 bases of the junction unmatched. Germline V gene data show CDR1 as SGHRS and CDR2 as YFSETQ. The repertoire was sequenced with immunoSEQ multiplex PCR; TCRdb's copy has only in-frame clones and lacks some. The table lists 850,000 to 1,200,000 clones, 75% of them singletons. Caucasian adults residing in Nashville, Tennessee made up all the donors. The sequenced material came from memory CD4+ T cells sorted from blood. As for subset: CD45RA-negative fraction. This clonotype was obtained from a man aged 18 to 29 in good health. J is TRBJ1-5 and V is TRBV5-1; 9 bases map to TRBD1. CDR3 in DNA: TGCGCCAGCAGCTACGGACAGGGGCAGCCCCAGCATTTT. Translating it yields CASSYGQGQPQHF.